This T cell receptor (beta chain) stems from a study of blood T cell repertoires in COVID-19. The overall study: Specimens from acute and convalescent COVID-19 originated in the United States, Italy and Spain. T cells, B-cell-depleted T cells, or PBMCs provided the cDNA or gDNA that served as material.

Here immunoSEQ multiplex PCR was the method, and the copy in TCRdb shows in-frame clones only, minus some. The data hold about 73,000 clones, with about 91% observed a single time. This CDR3 is built from 12 residues. Trimming at V came to 5 bases and at J to 9 bases, leaving 3 bases not matched to a gene. Germline V gene data show CDR1 as SGHAT and CDR2 as FQNNGV. The chain uses TRBV11-2 and TRBJ2-1; 8 bases agree with TRBD2. The receptor was isolated from a man older than 75 with acute or convalescent COVID-19. Sequences were obtained from peripheral blood. The CDR3 protein is CASSAGGVEQFF. CDR3 nucleotides: TGTGCCAGCAGCGCCGGGGGGGTTGAGCAGTTCTTC.